Presented here are 13 T cell receptor beta chains from one specimen sequenced in a study of blood T cell repertoires in COVID-19. Clones were sequenced by immunoSEQ multiplex PCR, and TCRdb holds only the in-frame ones, with some missing. The table records more than 85,000 clones, 85% of them present only once. Sequencing was performed on peripheral blood. These receptor sequences come from a man older than 75 with acute or convalescent COVID-19.

The chain is built from TRBV29-1 and TRBJ2-1; maybe TRBD1 (5 bases). CDR1 and CDR2 from the germline V gene are SQVTM and ANQGSEA. V was cut by 3 bases and J by 9 bases, with 12 bases left in between. The CDR3 length is 12 residues. The CDR3: CSVEPGQGEQFF. The CDR3 DNA sequence: TGCAGCGTTGAGCCCGGGCAGGGTGAGCAGTTCTTC.

This rearrangement joins TRBV5-4 to TRBJ2-3; TRBD1 matches 7 bases. Trimming removed 4 bases from V and 4 bases from J; junction bases left unmatched: 3. CDR3 size: 13 residues. Germline V gene data show CDR1 as SGHNT and CDR2 as YYREEE (reference sequence). The CDR3 coding sequence is TGTGCCAGCAGCATTACAGGGGCAGATACGCAGTATTTT. This encodes CASSITGADTQYF.

This chain links TRBV21-1 with TRBJ1-6; the table's TRBD1 call for D was not verified on the DNA. TRBV21-1 is given as a pseudogene. This CDR3 has 18 amino acids. CDR3 sequence (DNA): TGTGCCAGCAGCAAAGACGTCAGGGCGAGCTCCTATAATTCACCCCTCCACTTT. This encodes CASSKDVRASSYNSPLHF.

This clone showed up just a few times. The CDR3 DNA is TGTGCCAGCAGCCCTAGCGGACAGGGTCGCGGTCAGCCCCAGCATTTT. It codes for CASSPSGQGRGQPQHF. The V and J genes are TRBV6-2 or TRBV6-3 and TRBJ1-5; the match to TRBD1 covers 8 bases. The CDR3 loop spans 16 amino acids. V dropped 6 bases and J dropped 6; count of bases not matched to a gene: 13. Germline V lookup: CDR1 MNHEY, CDR2 SVGEGT.

V and J are TRBV19 and TRBJ1-4, with D perhaps matching TRBD1 (5 bases). Trimming stripped 5 bases from V and 8 bases from J, with 15 bases between. There are 14 residues in the CDR3. In germline, CDR1 is LNHDA, CDR2 SQIVND (reference sequence). As DNA, the CDR3 is TGTGCCAGTAGTCCCACGACAGTGGGGGAAAAACTGTTTTTT. Its translation is CASSPTTVGEKLFF.

V and J are TRBV15 and TRBJ1-2; D may be TRBD1 (6 bases). CDR3 length equals 14 residues. Germline V gives CDR1 LNHNV, CDR2 YYDKDF (reference sequence). Trimming removed 3 bases at V and 7 bases at J, with 15 bases between. The CDR3 protein is CATSRHSDRSGYTF. The CDR3 DNA reads as TGTGCCACCAGCAGGCATTCAGACAGGTCTGGCTACACCTTC.

The CDR3 coding sequence is TGTGCCAGCAGTCGGGACAGGGTGGACTATGGCTACACCTTC. Translating gives CASSRDRVDYGYTF. The gene calls are TRBV6-5 and TRBJ1-2, with TRBD1 identical over 9 bases. The CDR3 is 14 amino acids. Looked up from germline, CDR1 is MNHEY and CDR2 is SVGAGI. Losses at the gene ends were 5 bases for V and 3 bases for J; bases not matched to a gene: 4.

Only a few counts were recorded for this clone. The chain joins TRBV5-4 to TRBJ2-1; 7 nucleotides line up with TRBD1. Per germline, CDR1 SGHNT and CDR2 YYREEE (reference sequence). V was pared by 4 bases and J by 5 bases, with 6 bases of the junction left unmatched. The CDR3 covers 14 residues. The DNA for the CDR3 is TGTGCCAGCAGCATGAGGACAGGAAACAATGAGCAGTTCTTC. Amino acids: CASSMRTGNNEQFF.

The V call is TRBV9, the J call TRBJ2-3, with TRBD1 matching 9 bases. The V gene end was trimmed by 4 bases and the J gene end by 6 bases; junction bases not matched to a gene: 12. Germline-derived CDR1 and CDR2 are SGDLS and YYNGEE. CDR3 length: 16 residues. In nucleotides, the CDR3 is TGTGCCAGCAGCAAGAGACTACAGGGGGCGGGTGATACGCAGTATTTT. Amino acid sequence: CASSKRLQGAGDTQYF.

This clone was seen a single time. The chain couples TRBV18 to TRBJ2-7; maybe TRBD1 (5 bases). This CDR3 contains 12 residues. The germline V gene encodes CDR1 KGHSH and CDR2 LQKENI. Trimming shortened V by 2 bases and J by 6 bases, and 8 bases separated the two germline ends. In DNA, the CDR3 is TGTGCCAGCTCACCATTTCAGGGCGAGCAGTACTTC. It yields the protein CASSPFQGEQYF.

The count of this clone is one. The chain uses TRBV7-3 and TRBJ2-1, with D hard to call. This CDR3 is 15 amino acids long. The germline V and J ends were trimmed by 5 bases and 4 bases, with 15 bases remaining between them. Germline values: CDR1 SGHTA, CDR2 FQGTGA. CDR3 sequence (DNA): TGTGCCAGCAGCCTTAGACAAGATTCGTACAATGAGCAGTTCTTC. As protein: CASSLRQDSYNEQFF. Combining the CDR3 with reference TRBV7-3 and TRBJ2-1 gives the whole variable domain GAGVSQTPSNKVTEKGKYVELRCDPISGHTALYWYRQSLGQGPEFLIYFQGTGAADDSGLPNDRFFAVRPEGSVSTLKIQRTERGDSAVYLCASSLRQDSYNEQFFGPGTRLTVL.

The chain carries TRBV3-1 (or the pseudogene TRBV3-2) and TRBJ2-2; tentative D call: TRBD2 (6 bases). Germline V gene sequence: CDR1 LGHDT, CDR2 YNNKEL (reference sequence). The V end lost 2 bases, the J end lost 7 bases, and 8 bases lay between the germline ends. This CDR3 comprises 13 residues. The CDR3 DNA is TGTGCCAGCAGCCAACGGGAGTACGGGGAGCTGTTTTTT. As protein: CASSQREYGELFF.

The chain recombines TRBV2 with TRBJ2-7, with 7 nucleotides matching TRBD2. V trimming: 6 bases; J trimming: 3 bases; junction bases outside the gene matches: 8. CDR1 SNHLY and CDR2 FYNNEI come from the germline V gene. The length of the CDR3 is 14 residues. The CDR3 nucleotides are TGTGCCAGCAGACGGACTAGAAGGTACTACGAGCAGTACTTC. Protein sequence: CASRRTRRYYEQYF.